A selection of T cell receptor beta chains follows, all from one sample in a study of blood T cell repertoires in COVID-19. Generated by immunoSEQ multiplex PCR, the TCRdb table keeps only in-frame clones and is missing some. Among more than 150,000 clones, roughly 87% were seen once, and the ten largest hold approximately 6.2%. Sequenced sample: peripheral blood. The source of these receptors is a woman in her 40s with acute or convalescent COVID-19. Each CDR3 is given with its conserved first and last residue. Each record gives: V gene, J gene, D gene, clone size, CDR3 DNA, CDR3 protein. A D gene is named only where the DNA matches it firmly. Expanded clones are given a class, and other clones once, few, many or no size at all.

>TRBV28|TRBJ2-1|.|few
TGTGCCAGCAGTTTAAACGGCGGTAGCTACAATGAGCAGTTCTTC
CASSLNGGSYNEQFF
>TRBV7-2|TRBJ2-4|TRBD1|.
TGTGCCAGCAGCAGGGACAGGGGGCGCGTAGACATTCAGTACTTC
CASSRDRGRVDIQYF
>TRBV5-1|TRBJ1-4|.|.
TGCGCCAGCAGACTTACGGGGTATAATGAAAAACTGTTTTTT
CASRLTGYNEKLFF
>TRBV9|TRBJ1-3|TRBD1|.
TGTGCCAGCACCGAGACAGGGGACTCTGGAAACACCATATATTTT
CASTETGDSGNTIYF
>TRBV19|TRBJ1-5|TRBD1|.
TGTGCCAGTAATCCGACAGGGCTCAATCAGCCCCAGCATTTT
CASNPTGLNQPQHF
>TRBV29-1|TRBJ2-2|.|.
TGCAGCCACATTACCCCCCCCGGGGAGCTGTTTTTT
CSHITPPGELFF
>TRBV9|TRBJ1-1|TRBD1|.
TGTGCCAGCAGCGCCACAGGGGTCAACACTGAAGCTTTCTTT
CASSATGVNTEAFF
>TRBV5-6|TRBJ1-3|TRBD1|.
TGTGCCAGCAGCGCGGGACAGTACGGAAACACCATATATTTT
CASSAGQYGNTIYF
>TRBV7-8|TRBJ1-3|.|.
TGTGCCAGCAGCTTATTTGCCGGGTATGCGGGAAACACCATATATTTT
CASSLFAGYAGNTIYF
>TRBV21-1|TRBJ2-7|.|once
TGTGCCAGCAGTGAAAATCGGCCGGGGTACTACGAGCAGTACTTC
CASSENRPGYYEQYF
>TRBV6-5|TRBJ2-3|.|.
TGTGCCAGCAGTTACGTGGGAGACGCAGATACGCAGTATTTT
CASSYVGDADTQYF
>TRBV18|TRBJ1-4|TRBD1|.
TGTGCCAGCTCTCAACAGGGGAGTAGTGAAAAACTGTTTTTT
CASSQQGSSEKLFF
>TRBV2|TRBJ2-7|.|few
TGTGCCAGCAGAGCCGGGACAACCACCTACGAGCAGTACTTC
CASRAGTTTYEQYF
>TRBV11-2|TRBJ2-5|TRBD2|once
TGTGCCAGCAGCTTCTTGGGGCTAGCGGGAAGATGGAGGCAAGAGACCCAGTACTTC
CASSFLGLAGRWRQETQYF
>TRBV2|TRBJ2-7|.|.
TGTGCCAGCACCCAACCGGGCCAAGGACTAAACGAGCAGTACTTC
CASTQPGQGLNEQYF
>TRBV5-1|TRBJ1-4|.|.
TGCGCCAGCAGCCGCACCTGGGGGAGGAATGAAAAACTGTTTTTT
CASSRTWGRNEKLFF
>TRBV6-5|TRBJ2-7|.|.
TGTGCCAGCAGTTACCTCGTTGCAGGGGGGAGGTACGAGCAGTACTTC
CASSYLVAGGRYEQYF
>TRBV6-2/TRBV6-3|TRBJ2-3|.|.
TGTGCCAGCGGTTACATAGCTAGCACAGATACGCAGTATTTT
CASGYIASTDTQYF
>TRBV3-1/TRBV3-2|TRBJ2-2|.|once
TGTGCCAGCAGCCGTATTAACACCGGGGAGCTGTTTTTT
CASSRINTGELFF
>TRBV27|TRBJ2-3|TRBD2|.
TGTGCCAGTGGTAACCGGGGGGGCCCCACAGATACGCAGTATTTT
CASGNRGGPTDTQYF
>TRBV6-5|TRBJ1-2|.|.
TGTGCCAGCAGGCAGGGAGGCACCTATGGCTACACCTTC
CASRQGGTYGYTF
>TRBV4-1|TRBJ1-4|TRBD1|.
TGCGCCAGCAGCCCTGCGGACAGGGATAATGAAAAACTGTTTTTT
CASSPADRDNEKLFF
>TRBV11-2|TRBJ2-2|.|.
TGTGCCAGCGAAGACAGTCCGAAGACCGGGGAGCTGTTTTTT
CASEDSPKTGELFF
>TRBV6-1|TRBJ2-1|TRBD2|.
TGTGCCAGCAGTGACCAAAAATCTAGCGGCGCACGCAACCAGCAGTTCTTC
CASSDQKSSGARNQQFF
>TRBV10-3|TRBJ2-7|.|.
TGTGCCATCAGTGATGACTCCTCCTACGAGCAGTACTTC
CAISDDSSYEQYF
>TRBV11-2|TRBJ1-2|.|.
TGTGCCAGCAGTCCAGGGTGGGACTATGGCTACACCTTC
CASSPGWDYGYTF
>TRBV7-2|TRBJ2-7|.|.
TGTGCCAGCAGCGGGCGGAGGGGATACTACGAGCAGTACTTC
CASSGRRGYYEQYF
>TRBV25-1|TRBJ2-1|.|.
TGTGCCAGCAACTCCCTCTCCTACAATGAGCAGTTCTTC
CASNSLSYNEQFF
>TRBV6-5|TRBJ2-1|TRBD2|.
TGTGCCAGCAGTTACGCGGGAGGGGTCTACAATGAGCAGTTCTTC
CASSYAGGVYNEQFF
>TRBV7-2|TRBJ2-1|TRBD2|.
TGTGCCAGCAGCTTAGGCTGGGACTACAGGAATGAGCAGTTCTTC
CASSLGWDYRNEQFF
>TRBV5-1|TRBJ1-3|.|.
TGCGCCAGCTCGAACAGGGAGGGTGGAAACACCATATATTTT
CASSNREGGNTIYF
>TRBV5-1|TRBJ1-1|TRBD1|.
TGCGCCACTGGTCCCGGGACAGGTTTGGCTGAAGCTTTCTTT
CATGPGTGLAEAFF
>TRBV30|TRBJ2-7|.|.
TGTGCCTGGAGTACCCGTAGCGGCGAGCAGTACTTC
CAWSTRSGEQYF
>TRBV4-2|TRBJ1-6|.|.
TGTGCCAGCAGCCAAGACACGAGCTCCTATAATTCACCCCTCCACTTT
CASSQDTSSYNSPLHF
>TRBV9|TRBJ1-3|.|.
TGTGCCAGCAGCGTATACGGTAGCTCTGGAAACACCATATATTTT
CASSVYGSSGNTIYF
>TRBV12-3/TRBV12-4|TRBJ2-2|.|.
TGTGCCAGCGTCGGGGGGAACACCGGGGAGCTGTTTTTT
CASVGGNTGELFF
>TRBV29-1|TRBJ2-6|.|.
TGCAGCGTTGAAGAGTCTACAGGCCACTCTGGGGCCAACGTCCTGACTTTC
CSVEESTGHSGANVLTF
>TRBV28|TRBJ1-2|.|.
TGTGCCAGCAGCCGGGACACCTATGGCTACACCTTC
CASSRDTYGYTF
>TRBV11-2|TRBJ1-1|.|.
TGTGCCAGCAGCCTCGGACAGGAAGCTTTCTTT
CASSLGQEAFF
>TRBV4-2|TRBJ1-5|.|.
TGTGCCAGCAGCCGTGGACAGAACAATCAGCCCCAGCATTTT
CASSRGQNNQPQHF
>TRBV10-3|TRBJ1-5|.|.
TGTGCCATCAGCCGGACTACGGATCAGCCCCAGCATTTT
CAISRTTDQPQHF